The 32 T cell receptor beta chains below all came from one sample that was sequenced in a study of blood T cell repertoires in COVID-19. The table came from immunoSEQ multiplex PCR; TCRdb's copy has only in-frame clones and leaves some out. This sample has 200,000 to 300,000 clones, with approximately 85% found just once. The sample taken for sequencing was peripheral blood. Receptors were obtained from a woman in her thirties with acute or convalescent COVID-19.

This sequence joins TRBV27 and TRBJ1-1, with TRBD1 matching over 7 bases. This CDR3 has 19 amino acids. The V gene's germline CDR1 is MNHEY and CDR2 SMNVEV (reference sequence). J gave up 3 bases and V 4 bases, and 20 bases lay outside the gene matches. CDR3 residues: CASSSRARGRFVKDTEAFF. The DNA of the CDR3 is TGTGCCAGCAGTTCGAGAGCTAGGGGGCGATTTGTAAAAGACACTGAAGCTTTCTTT.

The chain carries TRBV5-1 and TRBJ2-2; D is possibly TRBD2 (6 bases). The CDR3 runs 13 residues. V lost 3 bases and J lost 5, with 8 bases in between. Looked up from germline, CDR1 is SGHRS and CDR2 is YFSETQ. CDR3 sequence reads: CASSSGVTGELFF. The CDR3 DNA follows: TGCGCCAGCAGCTCGGGAGTTACCGGGGAGCTGTTTTTT.

This rearrangement joins TRBV10-1 to TRBJ2-1, with D possibly matching TRBD1 (5 bases). Germline V gives CDR1 WNHNN, CDR2 SYGVQD (reference sequence). With 0 bases removed from V and 8 bases from J, the gap between germline ends came to 5 bases. The CDR3 is 12 amino acids. The CDR3 DNA reads as TGCGCCAGCAGTGAGTCGGGGCATGAGCAGTTCTTC. Encoded protein: CASSESGHEQFF.

The V and J genes are TRBV19 and TRBJ2-3, with 7 bases that match TRBD2. CDR1 LNHDA and CDR2 SQIVND come from the germline V gene (reference sequence). The trim removed 0 bases at V and 4 bases at J, leaving 13 bases unmatched. The CDR3 extends over 18 amino acids. The DNA for the CDR3 is TGTGCCAGTAGTATAGACGCCAAGTGGGAGGGCCGAGCAGATACGCAGTATTTT. This encodes CASSIDAKWEGRADTQYF.

The rearrangement links TRBV19 to TRBJ1-3; 8 positions match TRBD1. The CDR3 has 16 residues. The V and J ends lost 4 bases and 3 bases, in that order; junction bases with no gene match: 8. CDR1 LNHDA and CDR2 SQIVND come from the germline V gene (reference sequence). Here the CDR3 reads CASSTQTGAVGNTIYF. Written as DNA, the CDR3 is TGTGCCAGTAGTACCCAGACAGGGGCGGTTGGAAACACCATATATTTT.

The J gene is TRBJ2-3, the V gene TRBV15; D is undetermined. Germline V CDR1 and CDR2: LNHNV, YYDKDF (reference sequence). The ends were cut back, 2 bases at V and 4 bases at J, with 10 bases in the middle. The CDR3 consists of 14 residues. The CDR3 DNA sequence: TGTGCCACCAGCAGAACACTCCTAGCAGATACGCAGTATTTT. Translated, it gives CATSRTLLADTQYF.

V usage is TRBV4-2 and J usage is TRBJ2-2; a possible D gene is TRBD1 (6 bases). Trimming pared 0 bases from V and 0 bases from J, leaving 23 bases between. Germline CDR1 reads LGHNA; CDR2 reads YNFKEQ. The CDR3 consists of 21 residues. The CDR3 nucleotides read TGTGCCAGCAGCCAAGAATGGGTCCAGGGGCGGCTAGCCCCGAACACCGGGGAGCTGTTTTTT. Its protein product is CASSQEWVQGRLAPNTGELFF.

The V gene is TRBV14, the J gene TRBJ2-1, with TRBD2 identical over 16 bases. J gave up 6 bases and V 0 bases, and 11 bases lay outside the gene matches. The length of the CDR3 is 20 residues. The V gene's germline CDR1 is SGHDN and CDR2 FVKESK. The CDR3 here is CASSQDWAGTSGRAGNEQFF. The CDR3 bases are TGTGCCAGCAGCCAAGATTGGGCCGGGACTAGCGGGAGGGCCGGCAATGAGCAGTTCTTC.

This chain connects TRBV6-1 to TRBJ1-1; a possible D gene is TRBD1 (6 bases). V dropped 2 bases and J dropped 5 bases, with 18 bases sitting between them. Per the germline V gene, CDR1 is MNHNS and CDR2 is SASEGT. The CDR3 sequence is 16 residues long. CDR3 in DNA: TGTGCCAGCAGTGAACCAGGGGAAGGTCCCGTGACTGAAGCTTTCTTT. This sequence encodes CASSEPGEGPVTEAFF.

This rearrangement joins TRBV19 to TRBJ2-3; D call uncertain. The length of the CDR3 is 14 residues. Germline CDR1 is LNHDA and CDR2 is SQIVND (reference sequence). With 3 bases removed from V and 2 bases from J, the gap between germline ends came to 9 bases. The CDR3 coding sequence is TGTGCCAGTAGTATGGGCTCCTTCACAGATACGCAGTATTTT. It codes for CASSMGSFTDTQYF.

The chain has TRBV6-2 or TRBV6-3 and TRBJ1-1, with D uncertain. The CDR3 length is 13 residues. Germline V gene lookup returns CDR1 MNHEY and CDR2 SVGEGT. V dropped 6 bases and J dropped 4 bases, with 12 bases sitting between them. For the CDR3, the DNA is TGTGCCAGCAGCCTCCGCGGCGGCACTGAAGCTTTCTTT. This encodes CASSLRGGTEAFF.

The gene calls are TRBV5-1 and TRBJ2-3, with D unresolved. Trimming stripped 0 bases from V and 4 bases from J, with 9 bases between. The CDR3 contains 14 residues. Germline assignment: CDR1 SGHRS and CDR2 YFSETQ. CDR3 residues: CASSLALDPDTQYF. In DNA form, the CDR3 reads TGCGCCAGCAGCTTGGCCCTAGATCCAGATACGCAGTATTTT.

This clone was counted a few times. The J gene is TRBJ2-1, the V gene TRBV12-3 or TRBV12-4; 9 nucleotides align to TRBD2. With V trimmed by 3 bases and J by 16 bases, 10 bases remained unmatched. This CDR3 is 13 amino acids long. In DNA, the CDR3 is TGTGCCAGCAGTTTCGGGGGACTAGCCCCGGGTTTCTTC. This gives the protein CASSFGGLAPGFF.

This sequence joins TRBV11-3 and TRBJ2-2; D unclear. Per the germline V gene, CDR1 is SGHNT and CDR2 is YENEEA. Trimming took 0 bases from V and 1 from J, leaving 3 bases between them. The CDR3 consists of 14 residues. This CDR3 reads CASSLDRNTGELFF. In DNA form, the CDR3 reads TGTGCCAGCAGCTTAGATCGGAACACCGGGGAGCTGTTTTTT.

This chain links TRBV5-1 with TRBJ1-2; TRBD1 aligns across 9 bases. Germline-derived CDR1 and CDR2 are SGHRS and YFSETQ. The V and J ends lost 4 bases and 5 bases, in that order; junction bases with no gene match: 3. CDR3 length: 13 residues. The CDR3 sequence: CASSEGQGYGYTF. The CDR3 coding sequence is TGCGCCAGCAGCGAGGGACAGGGATATGGCTACACCTTC. Supplemented by reference TRBV5-1 and TRBJ1-2, the full variable domain reads KAGVTQTPRYLIKTRGQQVTLSCSPISGHRSVSWYQQTPGQGLQFLFEYFSETQRNKGNFPGRFSGRQFSNSRSEMNVSTLELGDSALYLCASSEGQGYGYTFGSGTRLTVV.

The chain uses TRBV19 and TRBJ2-5; 9 bases agree with TRBD2. V shed 3 bases, J shed 5 bases, and the junction held 13 bases outside the gene matches. The CDR3 covers 17 residues. Germline values: CDR1 LNHDA, CDR2 SQIVND (reference sequence). The CDR3 reads CASSIGSGRIRLETQYF. The CDR3 DNA sequence: TGTGCCAGTAGTATCGGGAGCGGGAGGATCCGGTTGGAGACCCAGTACTTC.

This rearrangement joins TRBV19 to TRBJ2-7; 7 nucleotides align to TRBD2. From germline, CDR1 is LNHDA and CDR2 SQIVND (reference sequence). V shed 2 bases and J 0 bases; nucleotides not matched to a gene: 4. This CDR3 region has 15 residues. The CDR3 DNA reads as TGTGCCAGTAGTATAAACCGCGGGAGCTCCTACGAGCAGTACTTC. The encoded protein is CASSINRGSSYEQYF.

The chain links TRBV5-8 to TRBJ1-5, with TRBD1 matching over 8 bases. Per the germline V gene, CDR1 is SGHTS and CDR2 is YDEGEE. The CDR3 consists of 14 residues. Germline trimming cut 3 bases from V and 6 bases from J; bases unmatched to any gene: 5. The CDR3 is CASSSGQGGQPQHF. CDR3 DNA: TGTGCCAGCAGCTCCGGACAGGGTGGTCAGCCCCAGCATTTT.

CDR3 DNA sequence: TGTGCCAGCAGCCGTCGGGAGACGGGCGAGCAGTTCTTC. Protein: CASSRRETGEQFF. The rearrangement uses TRBV6-2 or TRBV6-3 and TRBJ2-1; a weak D match, TRBD2 (6 bases). CDR3 size: 13 residues. Germline CDR1 and CDR2: MNHEY and SVGEGT. The ends were cut back, 6 bases at V and 10 bases at J, with 16 bases in the middle.

The chain couples TRBV7-9 to TRBJ2-5, with D tentatively TRBD1 (6 bases). The V gene lost 1 base and the J gene lost 1 base, with 7 bases spanning the gap. Germline V gene data show CDR1 as SEHNR and CDR2 as FQNEAQ (reference sequence). CDR3 size: 14 residues. CDR3 DNA sequence: TGTGCCAGCAGCTTAGGGGGGCTCCAAGAGACCCAGTACTTC. It specifies CASSLGGLQETQYF.

The chain joins TRBV7-2 to TRBJ1-2, with TRBD1 matching 7 bases. The trim removed 8 bases at V and 1 base at J, leaving 10 bases unmatched. The germline CDR1 and CDR2 sequences are SGHTA and FQGNSA. The CDR3 runs to 15 residues. The CDR3 spells CASLRVPGGNYGYTF. Written as DNA, the CDR3 is TGTGCCAGCCTAAGAGTCCCAGGGGGTAACTATGGCTACACCTTC.

This rearrangement joins TRBV6-5 to TRBJ2-7, with 12 nucleotides matching TRBD2. The CDR3 length is 15 residues. The V and J ends lost 2 bases and 6 bases, in that order; junction bases with no gene match: 5. Per germline, CDR1 MNHEY and CDR2 SVGAGI. The CDR3 region has the DNA TGTGCCAGCAGTTACGGGACTAGCGGGTTGGCCGAGCAGTACTTC. This codes for CASSYGTSGLAEQYF.

The chain is built from TRBV6-1 and TRBJ2-5; 9 nucleotides align to TRBD2. V gave up 3 bases and J gave up 4 bases; unmatched junction bases: 6. Germline CDR1 reads MNHNS; CDR2 reads SASEGT. There are 15 residues in the CDR3. This CDR3 is CASSEASGVGETQYF. The CDR3 DNA is TGTGCCAGCAGTGAGGCTAGCGGGGTGGGAGAGACCCAGTACTTC.

J is TRBJ1-4 and V is TRBV5-1, with D possibly being TRBD1 (5 bases). V lost 4 bases and J lost 4, with 14 bases in between. CDR3 length: 15 residues. Per the germline V gene, CDR1 is SGHRS and CDR2 is YFSETQ. The CDR3 DNA sequence: TGCGCCAGCAGCGGGGGGATGGGCCTTAATGAAAAACTGTTTTTT. This encodes CASSGGMGLNEKLFF.

The chain is built from TRBV27 and TRBJ2-2, with 7 positions matching TRBD1. This CDR3 comprises 16 residues. With 5 bases clipped from V and 0 bases from J, the junction kept 6 bases outside the gene matches. Germline values: CDR1 MNHEY, CDR2 SMNVEV (reference sequence). The CDR3: CASSLWTGANTGELFF. DNA for the CDR3: TGTGCCAGCAGTCTTTGGACAGGCGCGAACACCGGGGAGCTGTTTTTT.

The chain combines TRBV6-2 or TRBV6-3 with TRBJ2-7, with 14 bases that match TRBD2. Germline assignment: CDR1 MNHEY and CDR2 SVGEGT. CDR3 length: 18 residues. With 5 bases clipped from V and 4 bases from J, the junction kept 13 bases outside the gene matches. CDR3 sequence reads: CASSQGLAGAGSWYEQYF. CDR3 in DNA: TGTGCCAGCAGTCAGGGACTAGCGGGAGCCGGAAGTTGGTACGAGCAGTACTTC.

This clone has a handful of counts. V and J are TRBV7-3 and TRBJ2-2; D is unclear. CDR3 size: 14 residues. Germline values: CDR1 SGHTA, CDR2 FQGTGA. With 1 base removed from V and 5 bases from J, the gap between germline ends came to 8 bases. CDR3 amino acids: CASSLNPLTGELFF. The CDR3 coding sequence is TGTGCCAGCAGCTTAAACCCGCTAACCGGGGAGCTGTTTTTT.

The gene calls are TRBV11-3 and TRBJ1-6, with 10 bases identical to TRBD1. J was trimmed by 7 bases and V by 5 bases; bases with no gene match: 11. CDR1 SGHNT and CDR2 YENEEA come from the germline V gene. This CDR3 comprises 17 residues. DNA for the CDR3: TGTGCCAGCAGCCGAGGGGAGACGGGACAGGGGAATTCACCCCTCCACTTT. Its translation is CASSRGETGQGNSPLHF. Variable domain in full (rest from reference TRBV11-3 and TRBJ1-6): EAGVVQSPRYKIIEKKQPVAFWCNPISGHNTLYWYLQNLGQGPELLIRYENEEAVDDSQLPKDRFSAERLKGVDSTLKIQPAELGDSAVYLCASSRGETGQGNSPLHFGNGTRLTVT.

This clone was observed once. This chain uses TRBV3-1 (or the pseudogene TRBV3-2) with TRBJ2-5; 8 nucleotides match TRBD2. V shed 3 bases, J shed 5 bases, and the junction held 8 bases outside the gene matches. Germline V gene lookup returns CDR1 LGHDT and CDR2 YNNKEL (reference sequence). This CDR3 has 15 residues. The CDR3: CASSQGISGSETQYF. CDR3 nucleotides: TGTGCCAGCAGCCAGGGGATAAGCGGGAGTGAGACCCAGTACTTC.

This clone appeared a few times. This sequence joins TRBV20-1 and TRBJ2-7; unclear D gene. The V gene's germline CDR1 is DFQATT and CDR2 SNEGSKA (reference sequence). Trimming removed 0 bases from V and 6 bases from J, with 6 bases in between. This CDR3 is 11 amino acids long. The CDR3 DNA sequence: TGCAGTGCTAGAGATCGCGCCGAGCAGTACTTC. Its protein product is CSARDRAEQYF.

The chain has TRBV7-2 and TRBJ2-1, with D possibly TRBD2 on 5 matching bases. The CDR3 is made up of 14 amino acids. The V gene lost 0 bases and the J gene lost 7 bases, with 10 bases spanning the gap. CDR1 is SGHTA, CDR2 FQGNSA, per germline. This CDR3 is CASSLAGVTNEQFF. The CDR3 nucleotides read TGTGCCAGCAGCTTAGCGGGAGTAACAAATGAGCAGTTCTTC.

This chain joins TRBV4-1 and TRBJ2-7; 7 bases are a match to TRBD1. The germline CDR1 and CDR2 sequences are MGHRA and YSYEKL. Unmatched junction bases numbered 3, after V lost 4 bases and J lost 3 bases. This CDR3 region has 13 residues. CDR3 region: CASSLRDSYEQYF. The CDR3 DNA sequence: TGCGCCAGCAGCCTCCGGGACAGCTACGAGCAGTACTTC.